This passage covers 15 T cell receptor beta chains from one sample sequenced in a study of blood T cells in healthy people across ages. Primed by a sample-barcoded 5' primer and a J-beta primer mix, a second PCR proceeded for about 6 to 11 cycles. MiXCR was run by TCRdb on the 5' RACE reads, yielding one entry per CDR3 protein. The top ten clones hold 5% to 7% of a sample with 1,300,000 or so distinct CDR3 sequences, approximately 63% of them seen once. The sequencing input was blood. The source is a young man in good health.

This clonotype came up a few times. This chain connects TRBV4-2 to TRBJ2-3; 7 nucleotides match TRBD2. J lost 6 bases, V lost 0 bases, and 9 bases had no gene match. This CDR3 has 16 amino acids. Germline assignment: CDR1 LGHNA and CDR2 YNFKEQ. The CDR3 DNA is TGTGCCAGCAGCCAAGATCAGCGGGGAGCAGGTGATACGCAGTATTTT. Translated, it gives CASSQDQRGAGDTQYF.

The chain couples TRBV12-3 or TRBV12-4 to TRBJ1-2; D is unclear. V was trimmed by 7 bases and J by 4 bases, leaving 13 bases between them. The CDR3 contains 13 residues. The CDR3 is CASTTPGSYGYTF. The DNA for the CDR3 is TGTGCCAGCACCACCCCTGGGAGCTATGGCTACACCTTC.

This clonotype was seen a handful of times. The V gene is TRBV7-9, the J gene TRBJ2-7; 8 nucleotides agree with TRBD1. With V trimmed by 1 base and J by 5 bases, 4 bases remained unmatched. The germline gives CDR1 SEHNR, CDR2 FQNEAQ (reference sequence). CDR3 length: 14 amino acids. The CDR3 protein is CASSLGQGIHEQYF. CDR3 nucleotides: TGTGCCAGCAGCTTAGGACAGGGGATCCACGAGCAGTACTTC.

This chain links TRBV2 with TRBJ2-5; TRBD1 aligns across 7 bases. CDR1 and CDR2 (germline): SNHLY, FYNNEI. The CDR3 spans 14 residues. The trim removed 5 bases at V and 5 bases at J, leaving 8 bases unmatched. The CDR3 DNA reads TGTGCCAGCAGTACACAGGGGATGAGGGAGACCCAGTACTTC. Its protein is CASSTQGMRETQYF.

The genes are TRBV14 and TRBJ2-1; TRBD2 matches 9 bases. This CDR3 region has 14 residues. The ends lost 1 base at V and 12 bases at J; junction bases unmatched: 7. CDR1 is SGHDN, CDR2 FVKESK, per germline. The CDR3 DNA follows: TGTGCCAGCAGCCAAGGAAGAGCGGGAGGCGGGCAGTTCTTC. It yields the protein CASSQGRAGGGQFF.

The chain couples TRBV12-3 or TRBV12-4 to TRBJ1-2, with TRBD1 matching over 9 bases. V shed 8 bases, J shed 7 bases, and the junction held 11 bases outside the gene matches. The CDR3 is made up of 14 amino acids. The CDR3 bases are TGTGCCAGCGGGAGGGACAGGGCAAGGGGTGGCTACACCTTC. It yields the protein CASGRDRARGGYTF.

CDR3 protein: CASRPPGQGLIGELFF. CDR3 DNA sequence: TGTGCCAGCAGACCGCCGGGACAGGGGCTCATAGGGGAGCTGTTTTTT. The rearrangement uses TRBV7-8 and TRBJ2-2; 10 bases are shared with TRBD1. Germline V lookup: CDR1 SGHVS, CDR2 FQNEAQ. The CDR3 consists of 16 residues. V trimming: 6 bases; J trimming: 8 bases; junction bases outside the gene matches: 12.

The chain employs TRBV20-1 and TRBJ2-3; D is perhaps TRBD2 (5 bases). Germline CDR1 is DFQATT and CDR2 is SNEGSKA (reference sequence). Trimming stripped 3 bases from V and 3 bases from J, with 13 bases between. The CDR3 totals 14 residues. The CDR3 bases are TGCAGTGCTAGTGGGTCGGGAAGGACAGATACGCAGTATTTT. Amino acid sequence: CSASGSGRTDTQYF.

This rearrangement joins TRBV2 to TRBJ2-4; possibly TRBD1 or TRBD2 for D (6 bases each). The V and J ends lost 8 bases and 2 bases respectively, with 19 bases between them. The germline gives CDR1 SNHLY, CDR2 FYNNEI. The CDR3 is 16 residues long. The DNA of the CDR3 is TGTGCCAGCCTAAAGACTAGTTGGGGGCCCAAAAACATTCAGTACTTC. It yields the protein CASLKTSWGPKNIQYF.

The V and J genes are TRBV3-1 and TRBJ2-1; 9 bases are a match to TRBD2. CDR1 is LGHDT, CDR2 YNNKEL, per germline (reference sequence). V was clipped by 8 bases and J by 13 bases; unmatched bases: 27. The CDR3 length is 18 residues. The CDR3 region has the DNA TGTGCCAGCGTTAGCAAGTGGGCGGGAGGGCCTCGTGGAGAGACCCAGTTCTTC. This sequence encodes CASVSKWAGGPRGETQFF.

The rearrangement uses TRBV12-3 or TRBV12-4 and TRBJ2-1; tentatively, D is TRBD1 (6 bases). The CDR3 contains 16 residues. V lost 6 bases, J lost 4 bases, and 19 bases lay in between. The CDR3 loop is CASSLTYRDEYNEQFF. The CDR3 DNA reads TGTGCCAGCAGCCTTACATACAGGGACGAATACAATGAGCAGTTCTTC.

The chain uses TRBV7-2 and TRBJ2-3; no clear D. CDR1 SGHTA and CDR2 FQGNSA come from the germline V gene. The CDR3 sequence is 14 residues long. The germline V and J ends were trimmed by 2 bases and 0 bases, with 6 bases remaining between them. The CDR3 DNA is TGTGCCAGCAGCTTAATGCCTAGCACAGATACGCAGTATTTT. The encoded protein is CASSLMPSTDTQYF.

This chain connects TRBV2 to TRBJ2-3, with 7 bases identical to TRBD1. Germline assignment: CDR1 SNHLY and CDR2 FYNNEI. The CDR3 totals 15 residues. V lost 4 bases, J lost 4 bases, and 8 bases stayed unmatched. DNA of the CDR3: TGTGCCAGCAGTGGAAGGGGGCGCGGTCCAGATACGCAGTATTTT. Amino acids: CASSGRGRGPDTQYF.

This clonotype was seen only a few times. The rearrangement joins TRBV7-2 to TRBJ2-3; 10 bases fit TRBD2. The length of the CDR3 is 15 residues. Trimming removed 5 bases from V and 4 bases from J; junction bases left unmatched: 6. CDR1 and CDR2 (germline): SGHTA, FQGNSA. The CDR3 region has the DNA TGTGCCAGCAGCCCCCAGCGGGGGGGCTCAGATACGCAGTATTTT. Its translation is CASSPQRGGSDTQYF.

This clonotype was seen more than once but under ten times. The V gene is TRBV3-1, the J gene TRBJ2-5; no definite D call. Trimming pared 1 base from V and 2 bases from J, leaving 11 bases between. The CDR3 sequence is 15 residues long. Germline V gene lookup returns CDR1 LGHDT and CDR2 YNNKEL (reference sequence). CDR3 in amino acids: CASSQVGGLQETQYF. The CDR3 DNA sequence: TGTGCCAGCAGCCAAGTAGGCGGATTGCAAGAGACCCAGTACTTC.